This T cell receptor beta chain came from a study of blood T cell repertoires in COVID-19. About the study: Acute and convalescent COVID-19 samples came from the United States, Italy and Spain.

The data were produced by immunoSEQ multiplex PCR, yet TCRdb's version contains in-frame clones alone and is incomplete. The data show around 310,000 clones, roughly 89% seen once. All recovered Cohort 3 donors got two negative PCRs, got clearance, or saw symptom resolution. The receptor was derived from a woman aged 25 to 39 who had recovered from COVID-19. The source material was PBMCs or T cells enriched from blood (not recorded which).

This chain's CDR3 is CASSLGGLAYYNEQFF. The CDR3 DNA is TGTGCCAGCAGCCTGGGCGGACTAGCGTACTACAATGAGCAGTTCTTC. This chain uses TRBV5-6 with TRBJ2-1; 9 positions agree with TRBD2. The CDR3 has 16 residues. The V segment lost 4 bases and the J segment 3 bases; nucleotides outside the gene matches: 8. Germline V lookup: CDR1 SGHDT, CDR2 YYEEEE. The whole variable domain, filled in from reference TRBV5-6 and TRBJ2-1, reads DAGVTQSPTHLIKTRGQQVTLRCSPKSGHDTVSWYQQALGQGPQFIFQYYEEEERQRGNFPDRFSGHQFPNYSSELNVNALLLGDSALYLCASSLGGLAYYNEQFFGPGTRLTVL.